This passage covers 27 T cell receptor beta chains from one sample sequenced in a study of CD8 T cells in ankylosing spondylitis. MiXCR was run by TCRdb on the 5' RACE reads, yielding one entry per CDR3 protein. The table shows 350,000 to 550,000 distinct CDR3 sequences, with roughly 26% occurring only once. Whole-study results and caveats: Blood from ankylosing spondylitis patients appeared to carry a characteristic roughly eight-variant TCR beta motif.

These receptors are not linked to any known antigen. Sequences were obtained from blood, either unsorted or a sorted T cell fraction (not recorded which). These receptors were collected from a male donor with ankylosing spondylitis.

The CDR3 DNA reads TGTGCCAGCAGTTTACCCGGAGACAGAAACAATGAGCAGTTCTTC. This translates into CASSLPGDRNNEQFF. The rearrangement links TRBV12-3 or TRBV12-4 to TRBJ2-1; D is possibly TRBD1 (5 bases). The CDR3 runs to 15 residues. V shed 2 bases and J shed 5 bases, with 13 bases lying between them.

This chain joins TRBV28 and TRBJ2-1; D may be TRBD2 (6 bases). Germline CDR1 reads MDHEN; CDR2 reads SYDVKM. This CDR3 has 14 amino acids. Trimming pared 5 bases from V and 7 bases from J, leaving 15 bases between. CDR3 DNA: TGTGCCAGCAGTCAGCGGGTACCGAGGAATGAGCAGTTCTTC. It encodes CASSQRVPRNEQFF.

The gene calls are TRBV24-1 and TRBJ2-3; TRBD2 matches at 8 bases. V lost 1 base and J lost 5; bases outside the gene matches: 4. There are 15 residues in the CDR3. The germline V gene has CDR1 KGHDR and CDR2 SFDVKD. This chain's CDR3 is CATSDLSGSGDTQYF. In DNA, the CDR3 is TGTGCCACCAGTGATTTAAGCGGGAGCGGAGATACGCAGTATTTT.

The chain links TRBV20-1 to TRBJ2-5, with TRBD2 identical over 11 bases. The germline V gene has CDR1 DFQATT and CDR2 SNEGSKA (reference sequence). Trimming took 1 base from V and 0 from J; bases not matched to a gene: 1. The length of the CDR3 is 15 residues. The chain's CDR3 is CSARVLAGDQETQYF. In DNA form, the CDR3 reads TGCAGTGCTAGAGTACTAGCGGGGGACCAAGAGACCCAGTACTTC.

The chain is built from TRBV5-1 and TRBJ2-2; no definite D call. V gave up 1 base and J gave up 8 bases, with 12 bases separating them. In germline, CDR1 is SGHRS, CDR2 YFSETQ. The CDR3 runs 14 residues. The CDR3 loop reads CASSLRPEIGELFF. CDR3 DNA sequence: TGCGCCAGCAGCTTGCGGCCCGAAATAGGGGAGCTGTTTTTT.

This clonotype was detected a few times. The chain couples TRBV12-3 or TRBV12-4 to TRBJ2-3; 7 nucleotides line up with TRBD2. J gave up 1 base and V 2 bases, and 3 bases lay outside the gene matches. The CDR3 covers 15 residues. CDR3 in DNA: TGTGCCAGCAGTTTAAGCGGACTAGGCACAGATACGCAGTATTTT. This sequence encodes CASSLSGLGTDTQYF.

This clonotype turned up a few times. The V call is TRBV5-1, the J call TRBJ2-3, with TRBD1 identical over 7 bases. Germline values: CDR1 SGHRS, CDR2 YFSETQ. J gave up 0 bases and V 0 bases, and 4 bases lay outside the gene matches. The CDR3 spans 16 residues. The CDR3 coding sequence is TGCGCCAGCAGCTTGGAGGGGACAGCTAGCACAGATACGCAGTATTTT. Its translation: CASSLEGTASTDTQYF.

Only a few counts were recorded for this clonotype. The V call is TRBV20-1, the J call TRBJ1-2; D might be TRBD1 (5 bases). In germline, CDR1 is DFQATT, CDR2 SNEGSKA (reference sequence). This CDR3 has 11 residues. The CDR3 sequence is CRGLQDYGYTF. CDR3 sequence (DNA): TGCAGGGGACTACAAGACTATGGCTACACCTTC.

This clonotype has just a few counts. This chain links TRBV20-1 with TRBJ1-1; TRBD1 matches at 7 bases. V gave up 0 bases and J gave up 2 bases; unmatched junction bases: 9. The germline CDR1 and CDR2 sequences are DFQATT and SNEGSKA (reference sequence). The CDR3 spans 16 residues. CDR3 amino acids: CSARDPRQGVNTEAFF. The DNA for the CDR3 is TGCAGTGCTAGAGATCCCCGGCAGGGGGTAAACACTGAAGCTTTCTTT.

This clonotype has just a few counts. The gene calls are TRBV18 and TRBJ2-7; tentatively, D is TRBD2 (6 bases). Germline V gene lookup returns CDR1 KGHSH and CDR2 LQKENI. The ends were cut back, 0 bases at V and 4 bases at J, with 7 bases in the middle. The CDR3 consists of 13 residues. The chain's CDR3 is CASSPPGGYEQYF. Written as DNA, the CDR3 is TGTGCCAGCTCACCACCGGGGGGATACGAGCAGTACTTC.

The table lists this clonotype with a few counts. This sequence joins TRBV24-1 and TRBJ2-7; D is undetermined. CDR1 and CDR2 from the germline V gene are KGHDR and SFDVKD. V was trimmed by 8 bases and J by 6 bases, leaving 10 bases between them. This CDR3 has 11 residues. The DNA of the CDR3 is TGTGCCACCACCAATCTGGGCGAGCAGTACTTC. Translated, it gives CATTNLGEQYF.

This sequence joins TRBV5-1 and TRBJ2-7, with D possibly matching TRBD2 (6 bases). The length of the CDR3 is 13 residues. Germline V gene lookup returns CDR1 SGHRS and CDR2 YFSETQ. V was cut by 0 bases and J by 6 bases, with 10 bases left in between. The chain's CDR3 is CASSLGTGGEQYF. The CDR3 DNA reads as TGCGCCAGCAGCTTGGGGACCGGGGGCGAGCAGTACTTC.

The gene calls are TRBV12-3 or TRBV12-4 and TRBJ1-1, with D perhaps matching TRBD1 (5 bases). CDR3 length equals 13 residues. V was trimmed by 6 bases and J by 1 base, leaving 9 bases between them. Here the CDR3 reads CASSVGGNTEAFF. The CDR3 region has the DNA TGTGCCAGCAGCGTTGGGGGGAACACTGAAGCTTTCTTT.

The chain employs TRBV5-1 and TRBJ2-1; 9 bases fit TRBD2. Germline trimming cut 2 bases from V and 5 bases from J; bases unmatched to any gene: 5. The CDR3 loop spans 15 amino acids. CDR1 is SGHRS, CDR2 YFSETQ, per germline. The CDR3 nucleotides are TGCGCCAGCAGCTTTAGCGGGAGTAGTCACAATGAGCAGTTCTTC. Amino acids: CASSFSGSSHNEQFF.

The chain has TRBV6-2 or TRBV6-3 and TRBJ1-3; D call uncertain. The CDR3 covers 16 residues. Germline CDR1 is MNHEY and CDR2 is SVGEGT. Trimming stripped 2 bases from V and 0 bases from J, with 11 bases between. The CDR3 sequence is CASSYVFGASGNTIYF. As DNA, the CDR3 is TGTGCCAGCAGTTACGTGTTCGGCGCCTCTGGAAACACCATATATTTT.

This sequence joins TRBV11-2 and TRBJ2-1; D may be TRBD2 (5 bases). Trimming cost V 5 bases and J 0 bases, with 11 bases left between them. This CDR3 has 15 amino acids. Germline V gene lookup returns CDR1 SGHAT and CDR2 FQNNGV. The CDR3 nucleotides are TGTGCCAGCAGCAGAGCGGTGAGCTCCTACAATGAGCAGTTCTTC. Amino acids: CASSRAVSSYNEQFF.

J is TRBJ1-6 and V is TRBV20-1, with D unclear. Trimming left V 1 base short and J 14 bases short, with 15 bases between. There are 13 residues in the CDR3. CDR1 and CDR2 (germline): DFQATT, SNEGSKA (reference sequence). CDR3 sequence: CSARAADPFSLHF. DNA of the CDR3: TGCAGTGCTAGAGCGGCCGACCCCTTCTCCCTCCACTTT.

Worth noting for this clonotype: The CDR3 does not end in the conserved phenylalanine or tryptophan, so this is likely a read error. The gene calls are TRBV12-3 or TRBV12-4 and TRBJ2-7, with 10 nucleotides matching TRBD2. The length of the CDR3 is 14 residues. J gave up 7 bases and V 2 bases, and 5 bases lay outside the gene matches. CDR3 protein: CASSLLAGVGEQYL. CDR3 nucleotides: TGTGCCAGCAGTTTACTAGCGGGAGTAGGTGAGCAGTACCTC.

This chain links TRBV4-1 with TRBJ2-1; 7 bases agree with TRBD1. Germline CDR1 reads MGHRA; CDR2 reads YSYEKL. The CDR3 consists of 14 residues. V gave up 8 bases and J gave up 2 bases; unmatched junction bases: 6. The DNA for the CDR3 is TGCGCCAGCTCCAGGGGGACCCCCTACAATGAGCAGTTCTTC. Protein sequence: CASSRGTPYNEQFF.

The rearrangement links TRBV3-1 to TRBJ2-7; D is perhaps TRBD1 (6 bases). The V gene's germline CDR1 is LGHDT and CDR2 YNNKEL (reference sequence). V was clipped by 3 bases and J by 7 bases, with 10 bases between them. CDR3 size: 12 residues. CDR3 DNA sequence: TGTGCCAGCAGCCATGGACAGAAAGAGCAGTACGTC. Translation gives CASSHGQKEQYV.

This chain joins TRBV3-1 and TRBJ2-2; 13 bases are a match to TRBD2. This CDR3 is 16 amino acids long. The ends lost 6 bases at V and 3 bases at J; junction bases unmatched: 4. Germline CDR1 reads LGHDT; CDR2 reads YNNKEL (reference sequence). CDR3 loop: CASSWTSGSYTGELFF. The CDR3 nucleotides read TGTGCCAGCAGTTGGACTAGCGGGAGCTACACCGGGGAGCTGTTTTTT.

This sequence joins TRBV3-1 and TRBJ2-3; 11 bases align to TRBD2. From germline, CDR1 is LGHDT and CDR2 YNNKEL (reference sequence). The CDR3 runs 17 residues. The V gene end was trimmed by 6 bases and the J gene end by 0 bases; junction bases not matched to a gene: 8. This chain's CDR3 is CASSLGLAGLSTDTQYF. DNA of the CDR3: TGTGCCAGCAGTCTCGGACTAGCGGGCCTAAGCACAGATACGCAGTATTTT.

This clonotype was seen a handful of times. The chain links TRBV3-1 to TRBJ2-1; 7 nucleotides align to TRBD1. V was pared by 2 bases and J by 3 bases, with 4 bases of the junction left unmatched. The CDR3 loop spans 15 amino acids. CDR1 LGHDT and CDR2 YNNKEL come from the germline V gene (reference sequence). In DNA, the CDR3 is TGTGCCAGCAGCCAAACAGGGGAGTACTACAATGAGCAGTTCTTC. It is translated as CASSQTGEYYNEQFF.

The V call is TRBV30, the J call TRBJ2-7; D possibly corresponds to TRBD2 (6 bases). Germline lookup yields CDR1 GTSNPN and CDR2 SVGIG (reference sequence). With 5 bases removed from V and 0 bases from J, the gap between germline ends came to 14 bases. This CDR3 has 14 residues. CDR3 nucleotides: TGTGCCTGGGGAAGCGGGCTCATCTCCTACGAGCAGTACTTC. Translation gives CAWGSGLISYEQYF.

This chain connects TRBV2 to TRBJ2-1, with 9 bases aligning to TRBD2. Germline lookup yields CDR1 SNHLY and CDR2 FYNNEI. The CDR3 totals 17 residues. With 2 bases clipped from V and 0 bases from J, the junction kept 5 bases outside the gene matches. The CDR3 coding sequence is TGTGCCAGCAGTGAATATGGTAGCGGGAGCTCCTACAATGAGCAGTTCTTC. Translating it yields CASSEYGSGSSYNEQFF.

V is TRBV20-1 and J is TRBJ2-3, with 9 bases aligning to TRBD2. J lost 4 bases, V lost 6 bases, and 5 bases had no gene match. CDR3 size: 13 residues. CDR1 and CDR2 (germline): DFQATT, SNEGSKA (reference sequence). DNA of the CDR3: TGCAGTGCGTTTGCGGGAGGGGCAGATACGCAGTATTTT. Protein sequence: CSAFAGGADTQYF.

This clonotype occurred a few times. This chain links TRBV3-1 with TRBJ1-2; D ambiguous. The CDR3 is made up of 14 amino acids. The V and J ends lost 5 bases and 2 bases respectively, with 12 bases between them. CDR1 and CDR2 from the germline V gene are LGHDT and YNNKEL (reference sequence). This CDR3 is CASSSRTYNYGYTF. CDR3 sequence (DNA): TGTGCCAGCAGCTCGCGGACGTACAACTATGGCTACACCTTC.